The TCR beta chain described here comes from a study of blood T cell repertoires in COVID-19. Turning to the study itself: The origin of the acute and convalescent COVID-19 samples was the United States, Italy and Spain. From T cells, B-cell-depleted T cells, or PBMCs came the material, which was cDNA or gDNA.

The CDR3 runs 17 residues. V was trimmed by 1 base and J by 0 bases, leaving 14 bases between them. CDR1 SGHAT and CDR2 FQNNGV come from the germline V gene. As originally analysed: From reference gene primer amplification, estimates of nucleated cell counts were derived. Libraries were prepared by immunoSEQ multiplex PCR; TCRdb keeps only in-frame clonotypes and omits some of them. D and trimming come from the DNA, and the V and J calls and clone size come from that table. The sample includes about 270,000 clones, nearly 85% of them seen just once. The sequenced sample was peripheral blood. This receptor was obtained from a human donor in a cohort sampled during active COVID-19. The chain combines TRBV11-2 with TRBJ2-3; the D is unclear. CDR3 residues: CASSLVDHGASTDTQYF. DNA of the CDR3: TGTGCCAGCAGCTTAGTCGACCACGGAGCCAGCACAGATACGCAGTATTTT. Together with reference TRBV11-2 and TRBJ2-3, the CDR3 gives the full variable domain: EAGVAQSPRYKIIEKRQSVAFWCNPISGHATLYWYQQILGQGPKLLIQFQNNGVVDDSQLPKDRFSAERLKGVDSTLKIQPAKLEDSAVYLCASSLVDHGASTDTQYFGPGTRLTVL.